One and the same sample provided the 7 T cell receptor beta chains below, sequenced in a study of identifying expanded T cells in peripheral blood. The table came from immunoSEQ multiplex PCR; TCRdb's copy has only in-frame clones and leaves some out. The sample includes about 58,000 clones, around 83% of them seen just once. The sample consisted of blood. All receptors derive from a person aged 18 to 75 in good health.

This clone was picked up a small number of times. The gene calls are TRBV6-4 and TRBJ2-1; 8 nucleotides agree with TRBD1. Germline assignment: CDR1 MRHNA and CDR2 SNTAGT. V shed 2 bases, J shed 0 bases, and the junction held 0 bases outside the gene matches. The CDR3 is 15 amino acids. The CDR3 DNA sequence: TGTGCCAGCAGTGACACAGGGGGCTCCTACAATGAGCAGTTCTTC. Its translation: CASSDTGGSYNEQFF.

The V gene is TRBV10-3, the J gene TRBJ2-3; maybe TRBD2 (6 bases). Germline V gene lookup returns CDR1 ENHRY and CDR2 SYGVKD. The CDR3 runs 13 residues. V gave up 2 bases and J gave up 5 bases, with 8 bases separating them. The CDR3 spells CAISEQGGDTQYF. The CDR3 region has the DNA TGTGCCATCAGTGAGCAGGGAGGAGATACGCAGTATTTT.

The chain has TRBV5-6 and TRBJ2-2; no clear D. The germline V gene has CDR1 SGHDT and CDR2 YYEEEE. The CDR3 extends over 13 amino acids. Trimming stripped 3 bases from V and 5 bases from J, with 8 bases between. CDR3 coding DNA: TGTGCCAGCAGCTCCCAGGTTACCGGGGAGCTGTTTTTT. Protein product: CASSSQVTGELFF.

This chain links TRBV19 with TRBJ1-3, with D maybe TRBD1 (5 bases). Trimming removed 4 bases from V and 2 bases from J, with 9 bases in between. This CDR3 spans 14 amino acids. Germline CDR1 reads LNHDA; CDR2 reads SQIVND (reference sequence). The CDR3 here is CASSTDSTGNTIYF. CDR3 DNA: TGTGCCAGTAGTACCGACAGTACTGGAAACACCATATATTTT.

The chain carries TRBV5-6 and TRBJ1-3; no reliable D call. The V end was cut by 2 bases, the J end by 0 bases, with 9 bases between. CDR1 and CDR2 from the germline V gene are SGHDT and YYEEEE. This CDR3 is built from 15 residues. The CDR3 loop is CASSFQTFSGNTIYF. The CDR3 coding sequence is TGTGCCAGCAGCTTCCAGACATTCTCTGGAAACACCATATATTTT. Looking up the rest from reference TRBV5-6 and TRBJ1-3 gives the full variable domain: DAGVTQSPTHLIKTRGQQVTLRCSPKSGHDTVSWYQQALGQGPQFIFQYYEEEERQRGNFPDRFSGHQFPNYSSELNVNALLLGDSALYLCASSFQTFSGNTIYFGEGSWLTVV.

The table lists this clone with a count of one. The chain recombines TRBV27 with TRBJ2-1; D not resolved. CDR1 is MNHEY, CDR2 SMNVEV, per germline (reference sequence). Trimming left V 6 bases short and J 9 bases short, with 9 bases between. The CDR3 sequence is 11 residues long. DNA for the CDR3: TGTGCCAGCAGGGCCAGCCGTGAGCAGTTCTTC. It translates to CASRASREQFF.

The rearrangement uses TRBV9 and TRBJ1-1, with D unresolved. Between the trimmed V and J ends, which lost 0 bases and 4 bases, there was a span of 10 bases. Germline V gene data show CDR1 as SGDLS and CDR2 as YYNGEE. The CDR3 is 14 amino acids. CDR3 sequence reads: CASSVAREATEAFF. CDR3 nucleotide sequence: TGTGCCAGCAGCGTAGCCCGGGAAGCCACTGAAGCTTTCTTT.